These 21 T cell receptor beta chains were sequenced from one sample in a study of cytomegalovirus exposure and HLA in healthy donors. The PCR contained 60 Vbeta and 13 Jbeta primers. Method: immunoSEQ multiplex PCR; TCRdb's copy keeps in-frame clones and lacks some. The repertoire consists of 95,000 to 150,000 clones, with approximately 83% occurring once and the leading ten covering roughly 3.5%. What was sequenced was PBMCs. The receptors stem from a middle-aged woman in good health and CMV-seropositive.

CDR3 residues: CASSSEQGGNTEAFF. The CDR3 bases are TGTGCCAGCAGTTCCGAACAGGGGGGGAACACTGAAGCTTTCTTT. The J gene is TRBJ1-1, the V gene TRBV27; TRBD1 aligns across 8 bases. After removal of 4 bases from V and 1 base from J, the junction contained 5 bases not matched to a gene. This CDR3 has 15 residues. In germline, CDR1 is MNHEY, CDR2 SMNVEV (reference sequence).

The V and J genes are TRBV11-3 and TRBJ1-1, with 9 bases identical to TRBD1. Germline V gene sequence: CDR1 SGHNT, CDR2 YENEEA. The CDR3 is made up of 17 amino acids. V lost 2 bases to trimming and J lost 2 bases; unmatched junction nucleotides: 9. CDR3 residues: CASSLTGWGQGNTEAFF. The CDR3 coding sequence is TGTGCCAGCAGCTTAACGGGGTGGGGACAGGGTAACACTGAAGCTTTCTTT.

The chain links TRBV29-1 to TRBJ2-5; 11 positions match TRBD1. The J call may be in error: the DNA end matches TRBJ2-7 better. In germline, CDR1 is SQVTM, CDR2 ANQGSEA. The CDR3 consists of 14 residues. The CDR3 DNA follows: TGCAGCGTCCTAGGGACAGGGGGGTCCTACGAGCAGTACTTC. It yields the protein CSVLGTGGSYEQYF.

The chain joins TRBV7-9 to TRBJ1-2, with D perhaps TRBD1 (5 bases). CDR1 and CDR2 from the germline V gene are SEHNR and FQNEAQ (reference sequence). Trimming left V 5 bases short and J 3 bases short, with 22 bases between. The CDR3 runs to 17 residues. The CDR3 protein is CASSEDRWGVKDYGYTF. The CDR3 bases are TGTGCCAGCAGCGAAGATAGGTGGGGGGTTAAGGACTATGGCTACACCTTC.

The chain joins TRBV4-1 to TRBJ2-1; 11 nucleotides line up with TRBD2. The trim removed 6 bases at V and 7 bases at J, leaving 8 bases unmatched. This CDR3 comprises 15 residues. The germline CDR1 and CDR2 sequences are MGHRA and YSYEKL. The CDR3 sequence: CASRTTGLAENEQFF. CDR3 sequence (DNA): TGCGCCAGCAGAACTACGGGACTAGCGGAAAATGAGCAGTTCTTC.

This chain connects TRBV7-9 to TRBJ1-1; D is uncertain. V was trimmed by 5 bases and J by 4 bases, leaving 11 bases between them. The germline gives CDR1 SEHNR, CDR2 FQNEAQ (reference sequence). This CDR3 is 13 amino acids long. DNA for the CDR3: TGTGCCAGCAGCCCGAAGGAGGTCACTGAAGCTTTCTTT. Translated: CASSPKEVTEAFF.

The chain couples TRBV5-6 to TRBJ2-7; a weak D match, TRBD2 (5 bases). V gave up 4 bases and J gave up 4 bases, with 18 bases separating them. The length of the CDR3 is 15 residues. Germline V gives CDR1 SGHDT, CDR2 YYEEEE. Here the CDR3 reads CASSLPGTRDYEQYF. CDR3 DNA: TGTGCCAGCAGCCTGCCGGGAACCCGAGATTACGAGCAGTACTTC.

The gene calls are TRBV2 and TRBJ2-1, with 14 bases aligning to TRBD2. The germline V gene encodes CDR1 SNHLY and CDR2 FYNNEI. The CDR3 is made up of 17 amino acids. V was clipped by 9 bases and J by 7 bases; unmatched bases: 14. CDR3 nucleotide sequence: TGTGCCAGATCCGGACTAGCGGGAGGTTACGCGGGGAATGAGCAGTTCTTC. Its translation is CARSGLAGGYAGNEQFF. Supplemented by reference TRBV2 and TRBJ2-1, the full variable domain reads EPEVTQTPSHQVTQMGQEVILRCVPISNHLYFYWYRQILGQKVEFLVSFYNNEISEKSEIFDDQFSVERPDGSNFTLKIRSTKLEDSAMYFCARSGLAGGYAGNEQFFGPGTRLTVL.

A single count supports this clone. The chain couples TRBV11-3 to TRBJ2-2; 7 bases align to TRBD1. Germline CDR1 and CDR2: SGHNT and YENEEA. J gave up 1 base and V 4 bases, and 6 bases lay outside the gene matches. CDR3 length equals 16 residues. The CDR3 DNA is TGTGCCAGCAGCTCACGATGGACAGGGAACACCGGGGAGCTGTTTTTT. Translated: CASSSRWTGNTGELFF.

The rearrangement links TRBV7-9 to TRBJ1-1, with 9 bases aligning to TRBD1. Trimming at V came to 6 bases and at J to 1 base, leaving 0 bases not matched to a gene. The CDR3 is 13 residues long. The germline CDR1 and CDR2 sequences are SEHNR and FQNEAQ (reference sequence). The CDR3 here is CASRQGANTEAFF. CDR3 coding DNA: TGTGCCAGCAGACAGGGGGCGAACACTGAAGCTTTCTTT.

The chain uses TRBV7-9 and TRBJ2-2; TRBD1 is a possible D gene (7 bases). V lost 5 bases and J 0 bases, leaving 10 bases between the germline ends. The CDR3 has 15 amino acids. Looked up from germline, CDR1 is SEHNR and CDR2 is FQNEAQ (reference sequence). CDR3: CASSLRGANTGELFF. CDR3 nucleotides: TGTGCCAGCAGCCTCAGGGGGGCGAACACCGGGGAGCTGTTTTTT.

This sequence joins TRBV28 and TRBJ2-7, with 10 bases matching TRBD2. CDR3 length equals 16 residues. J was trimmed by 1 base and V by 3 bases; bases with no gene match: 6. Germline CDR1 MDHEN, CDR2 SYDVKM. CDR3 protein: CASSFRTSGSSYEQYF. The CDR3 bases are TGTGCCAGCAGTTTTCGGACTAGCGGATCTTCCTACGAGCAGTACTTC.

V usage is TRBV19 and J usage is TRBJ2-7; maybe TRBD2 (5 bases). The CDR3 is made up of 12 amino acids. The germline V gene encodes CDR1 LNHDA and CDR2 SQIVND (reference sequence). The V end was cut by 3 bases, the J end by 7 bases, with 10 bases between. CDR3 nucleotides: TGTGCCAGTAGTATTACCAGAGGGGAGCAGTACTTC. This sequence encodes CASSITRGEQYF.

V is TRBV9 and J is TRBJ1-1; D is ambiguous. The V and J ends lost 0 bases and 0 bases respectively, with 6 bases between them. Germline CDR1 reads SGDLS; CDR2 reads YYNGEE. The CDR3 sequence is 14 residues long. CDR3 loop: CASSVGQLNTEAFF. The CDR3 coding sequence is TGTGCCAGCAGCGTAGGGCAGTTGAACACTGAAGCTTTCTTT.

The chain employs TRBV28 and TRBJ1-5; TRBD1 matches at 7 bases. Trimming took 7 bases from V and 4 from J; bases not matched to a gene: 4. The CDR3 extends over 13 amino acids. The germline V gene encodes CDR1 MDHEN and CDR2 SYDVKM. CDR3 in amino acids: CASTGQRNQPQHF. In DNA, the CDR3 is TGTGCCAGCACGGGACAGCGGAATCAGCCCCAGCATTTT.

This chain links TRBV6-1 with TRBJ2-1; 15 nucleotides align to TRBD2. The CDR3 consists of 18 residues. V shed 2 bases and J 8 bases; nucleotides not matched to a gene: 10. Germline V gene lookup returns CDR1 MNHNS and CDR2 SASEGT. CDR3 protein: CASSEFLGTSGRLDEQFF. The CDR3 bases are TGTGCCAGCAGTGAATTTTTGGGGACTAGCGGGAGGTTGGATGAGCAGTTCTTC.

As DNA, the CDR3 is TGTGCCAGCAGCGGGACAGCGATGTCCTACGAGCAGTACTTC. Amino acid sequence: CASSGTAMSYEQYF. V is TRBV11-2 and J is TRBJ2-7; TRBD1 agrees at 7 bases. This CDR3 is built from 14 residues. Trimming removed 5 bases from V and 1 base from J; junction bases left unmatched: 5. Germline CDR1 is SGHAT and CDR2 is FQNNGV.

V is TRBV7-9 and J is TRBJ2-3; 8 nucleotides line up with TRBD2. Germline V lookup: CDR1 SEHNR, CDR2 FQNEAQ (reference sequence). The V gene end was trimmed by 5 bases and the J gene end by 3 bases; junction bases not matched to a gene: 10. The CDR3 is 16 amino acids. The CDR3 here is CASSPIAGRKTDTQYF. The CDR3 nucleotides read TGTGCCAGCAGCCCCATAGCGGGAAGGAAAACAGATACGCAGTATTTT.

The genes are TRBV25-1 and TRBJ2-5; 8 bases fit TRBD2. The length of the CDR3 is 16 residues. The V gene's germline CDR1 is MGHDK and CDR2 SYGVNS. Losses at the gene ends were 7 bases for V and 5 bases for J; bases not matched to a gene: 15. CDR3 in amino acids: CASNSPTGGPRETQYF. In nucleotides, the CDR3 is TGTGCCAGCAATTCTCCTACGGGAGGGCCGCGGGAGACCCAGTACTTC.

V is TRBV5-6 and J is TRBJ2-7; 9 bases are a match to TRBD1. V gave up 4 bases and J gave up 1 base; unmatched junction bases: 6. This CDR3 is built from 15 residues. Germline-derived CDR1 and CDR2 are SGHDT and YYEEEE. The CDR3 DNA is TGTGCCAGCAGCCCGGGTGGGACAGGGTCCTACGAGCAGTACTTC. Residues: CASSPGGTGSYEQYF.

The genes are TRBV11-2 and TRBJ2-1; 13 positions agree with TRBD2. Germline-derived CDR1 and CDR2 are SGHAT and FQNNGV. The CDR3 covers 18 residues. The junction had 10 bases not matched to a gene; V was cut back by 1 base and J by 7 bases. The CDR3 sequence: CASSLVPIELAGGNEQFF. The CDR3 coding sequence is TGTGCCAGCAGCTTAGTCCCCATCGAACTAGCGGGAGGGAATGAGCAGTTCTTC. Looking up the rest from reference TRBV11-2 and TRBJ2-1 gives the full variable domain: EAGVAQSPRYKIIEKRQSVAFWCNPISGHATLYWYQQILGQGPKLLIQFQNNGVVDDSQLPKDRFSAERLKGVDSTLKIQPAKLEDSAVYLCASSLVPIELAGGNEQFFGPGTRLTVL.